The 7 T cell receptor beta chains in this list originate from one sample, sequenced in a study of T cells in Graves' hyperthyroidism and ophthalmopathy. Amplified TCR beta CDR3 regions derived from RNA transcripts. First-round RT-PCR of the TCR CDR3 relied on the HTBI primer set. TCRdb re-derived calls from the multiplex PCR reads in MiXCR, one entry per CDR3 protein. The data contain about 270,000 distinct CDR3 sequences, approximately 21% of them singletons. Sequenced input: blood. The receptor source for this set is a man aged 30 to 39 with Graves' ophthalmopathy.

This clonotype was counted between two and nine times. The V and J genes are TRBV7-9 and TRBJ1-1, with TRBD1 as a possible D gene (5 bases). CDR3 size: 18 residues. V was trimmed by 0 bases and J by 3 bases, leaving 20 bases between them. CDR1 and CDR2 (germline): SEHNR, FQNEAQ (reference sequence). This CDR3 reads CASSLALGRGLRDTEAFF. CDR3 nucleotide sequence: TGTGCCAGCAGCTTAGCGCTGGGACGGGGACTTAGGGACACTGAAGCTTTCTTT.

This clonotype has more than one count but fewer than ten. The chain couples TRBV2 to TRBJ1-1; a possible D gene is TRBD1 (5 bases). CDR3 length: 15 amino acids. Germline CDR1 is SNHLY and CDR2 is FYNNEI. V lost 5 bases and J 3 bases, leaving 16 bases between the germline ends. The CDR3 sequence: CASSPILLGDTEAFF. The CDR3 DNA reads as TGTGCCAGCAGTCCTATTCTCCTGGGGGACACTGAAGCTTTCTTT.

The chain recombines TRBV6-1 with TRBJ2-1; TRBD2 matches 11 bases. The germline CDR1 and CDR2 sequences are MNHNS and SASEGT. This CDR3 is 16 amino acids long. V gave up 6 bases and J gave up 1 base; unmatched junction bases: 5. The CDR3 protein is CASRIRLAGSYNEQFF. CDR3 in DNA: TGTGCCAGCAGAATCAGACTAGCGGGATCCTACAATGAGCAGTTCTTC.

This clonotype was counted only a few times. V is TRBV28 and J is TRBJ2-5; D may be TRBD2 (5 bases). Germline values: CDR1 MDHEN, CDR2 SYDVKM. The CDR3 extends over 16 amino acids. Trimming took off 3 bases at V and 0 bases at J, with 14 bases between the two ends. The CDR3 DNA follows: TGTGCCAGCAGTTTCGAGGGAAAAGGGTACCAAGAGACCCAGTACTTC. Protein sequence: CASSFEGKGYQETQYF. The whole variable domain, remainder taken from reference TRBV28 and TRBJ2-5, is DVKVTQSSRYLVKRTGEKVFLECVQDMDHENMFWYRQDPGLGLRLIYFSYDVKMKEKGDIPEGYSVSREKKERFSLILESASTNQTSMYLCASSFEGKGYQETQYFGPGTRLLVL.

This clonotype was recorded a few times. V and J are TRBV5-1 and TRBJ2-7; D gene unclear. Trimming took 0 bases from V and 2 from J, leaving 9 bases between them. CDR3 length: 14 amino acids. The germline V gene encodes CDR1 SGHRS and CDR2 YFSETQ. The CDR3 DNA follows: TGCGCCAGCAGCTTGGACGGTTTAACCTACGAGCAGTACTTC. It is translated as CASSLDGLTYEQYF. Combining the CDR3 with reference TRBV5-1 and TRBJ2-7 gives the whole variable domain KAGVTQTPRYLIKTRGQQVTLSCSPISGHRSVSWYQQTPGQGLQFLFEYFSETQRNKGNFPGRFSGRQFSNSRSEMNVSTLELGDSALYLCASSLDGLTYEQYFGPGTRLTVT.

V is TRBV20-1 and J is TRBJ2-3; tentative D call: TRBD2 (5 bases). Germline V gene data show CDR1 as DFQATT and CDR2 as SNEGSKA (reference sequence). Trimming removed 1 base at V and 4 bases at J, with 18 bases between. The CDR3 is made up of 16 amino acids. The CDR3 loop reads CSARGAGLAGADTQYF. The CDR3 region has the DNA TGCAGTGCTAGAGGGGCTGGGCTAGCTGGGGCAGATACGCAGTATTTT.

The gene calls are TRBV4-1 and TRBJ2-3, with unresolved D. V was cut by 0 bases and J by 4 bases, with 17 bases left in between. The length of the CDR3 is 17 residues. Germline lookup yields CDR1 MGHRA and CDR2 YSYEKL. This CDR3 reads CASSQDVLASPPDTQYF. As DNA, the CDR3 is TGCGCCAGCAGCCAAGATGTTTTGGCCTCCCCCCCAGATACGCAGTATTTT.